These 19 T cell receptor beta chains originate from one sample sequenced in a study of blood T cells in healthy people across ages. The second PCR ran roughly 6 to 11 cycles with a sample-barcoded 5' primer and J-beta primers. TCRdb reanalysed the 5' RACE reads using MiXCR and keeps one entry per CDR3 protein. The sample comprises 550,000 to 800,000 distinct CDR3 sequences, less than 40% of which are singletons, and roughly 14% rests with the top ten. Sequencing input: blood. The receptors were gathered from a woman aged 80 or over in good health.

This clonotype has just a few counts. This rearrangement joins TRBV20-1 to TRBJ2-3, with D uncertain. V was pared by 3 bases and J by 6 bases, with 13 bases between. The CDR3 extends over 13 amino acids. Per the germline V gene, CDR1 is DFQATT and CDR2 is SNEGSKA (reference sequence). CDR3: CSARIPPGDTQYF. The DNA for the CDR3 is TGCAGTGCTAGGATTCCTCCCGGGGATACGCAGTATTTT.

The table lists this clonotype with many counts. The rearrangement uses TRBV2 and TRBJ2-5, with D possibly TRBD1 on 6 matching bases. From germline, CDR1 is SNHLY and CDR2 FYNNEI. The CDR3 is 14 amino acids. Trimming took 0 bases from V and 7 from J, leaving 12 bases between them. Here the CDR3 DNA reads TGTGCCAGCAGTGAAGCAAGGGGGAGACTGACCCAGTACTTC. This codes for CASSEARGRLTQYF.

This clonotype was observed a handful of times. This chain links TRBV5-5 with TRBJ1-4; possibly TRBD1 for D (5 bases). The CDR3 covers 14 residues. Trimming shortened V by 3 bases and J by 7 bases, and 13 bases separated the two germline ends. Germline CDR1 and CDR2: SGHKS and YYEKEE (reference sequence). The CDR3 loop is CASSSRAGTEKLFF. The CDR3 DNA reads as TGTGCCAGCAGCTCGAGGGCAGGGACTGAAAAACTGTTTTTT.

This clonotype turned up a few times. A much larger clone differs by one base, so this may be a read error. The chain recombines TRBV12-3 or TRBV12-4 with TRBJ2-3; D unclear. This CDR3 region has 16 residues. V lost 1 base, J lost 4 bases, and 15 bases lay in between. This CDR3 is CASSLDQEPSADTQYF. Here the CDR3 DNA reads TGTGCCAGCAGTTTAGACCAAGAACCAAGCGCAGATACGCAGTATTTT.

Points on this clonotype: At one boundary the junction diverges from the germline segment, which might be a read error. The rearrangement joins TRBV7-2 to TRBJ1-2, with D tentatively TRBD1 (6 bases). CDR3 length: 17 amino acids. Germline CDR1 SGHTA, CDR2 FQGNSA. The CDR3 sequence: CANSLPGRTQRGYGHTF. CDR3 nucleotides: TGTGCCAACAGCCTCCCGGGACGGACCCAAAGGGGGTATGGCCACACCTTC. The whole variable domain, filled in from reference TRBV7-2 and TRBJ1-2, reads GAGVSQSPSNKVTEKGKDVELRCDPISGHTALYWYRQSLGQGLEFLIYFQGNSAPDKSGLPSDRFSAERTGGSVSTLTIQRTQQEDSAVYLCANSLPGRTQRGYGHTFGSGTRLTVV.

The V gene is TRBV7-2, the J gene TRBJ2-3; D might be TRBD1 (6 bases). CDR1 and CDR2 from the germline V gene are SGHTA and FQGNSA. This CDR3 is built from 14 residues. V was clipped by 3 bases and J by 4 bases, with 11 bases between them. The CDR3 region has the DNA TGTGCCAGCAGCTTCAGGGGAATCGCAGATACGCAGTATTTT. Protein sequence: CASSFRGIADTQYF.

Notes on this clonotype: A read error may be the cause here, since a much bigger clone is one base away. This sequence joins TRBV6-1 and TRBJ2-7; D not certain. Looked up from germline, CDR1 is MNHNS and CDR2 is SASEGT. This CDR3 is built from 13 residues. For the CDR3, the DNA is TGTGCCAGCAATGAAAACGGGTTGTACGAGCAGTACTTC. Translation: CASNENGLYEQYF.

The chain has TRBV7-7 and TRBJ2-1; TRBD2 aligns across 15 bases. The CDR3 totals 19 residues. In germline, CDR1 is SSHAT, CDR2 FNYEAQ (reference sequence). Trimming removed 4 bases from V and 0 bases from J; junction bases left unmatched: 7. Here the CDR3 reads CASSSGLAGGLVSYNEQFF. CDR3 coding DNA: TGTGCCAGCAGCTCGGGACTAGCGGGGGGCCTTGTCTCCTACAATGAGCAGTTCTTC.

The chain couples TRBV5-1 to TRBJ2-3; D unclear. Germline assignment: CDR1 SGHRS and CDR2 YFSETQ. This CDR3 is built from 14 residues. Trimming shortened V by 7 bases and J by 5 bases, and 17 bases separated the two germline ends. The CDR3 sequence is CASRVGLRIDTQYF. The DNA of the CDR3 is TGCGCCAGCCGAGTGGGTCTACGCATAGATACGCAGTATTTT.

With regard to this clonotype: A much bigger clone sits one base away, suggesting this may be a read error. CDR3 DNA sequence: TGCAGTGCTAGACATAACTATGGCTACACCTTC. Its translation: CSARHNYGYTF. The V call is TRBV20-1, the J call TRBJ1-2; D uncertain. The germline V gene encodes CDR1 DFQATT and CDR2 SNEGSKA (reference sequence). The CDR3 totals 11 residues. V was cut by 2 bases and J by 1 base, with 2 bases left in between.

This clonotype has ten or more counts. This chain connects TRBV11-2 to TRBJ2-1; D perhaps matches TRBD1 (6 bases). Germline loops: CDR1 SGHAT, CDR2 FQNNGV. This CDR3 region has 15 residues. Trimming left V 5 bases short and J 7 bases short, with 18 bases between. CDR3 sequence: CASSPLWGLANEQFF. Here the CDR3 DNA reads TGTGCCAGCAGCCCCTTGTGGGGGCTCGCAAATGAGCAGTTCTTC.

The chain links TRBV28 to TRBJ1-4, with D maybe TRBD1 (5 bases). V was trimmed by 3 bases and J by 1 base, leaving 9 bases between them. From germline, CDR1 is MDHEN and CDR2 SYDVKM. This CDR3 is 15 amino acids long. CDR3 in amino acids: CASSFRRGTNEKLFF. CDR3 DNA sequence: TGTGCCAGCAGTTTCCGAAGGGGAACTAATGAAAAACTGTTTTTT.

This clonotype showed up many times. The chain carries TRBV7-2 and TRBJ1-5, with D perhaps TRBD1 (5 bases). Trimming stripped 8 bases from V and 3 bases from J, with 11 bases between. This CDR3 is built from 13 residues. Germline V CDR1 and CDR2: SGHTA, FQGNSA. For the CDR3, the DNA is TGTGCCAGCTTGCCAGGGCCCAATCAGCCCCAGCATTTT. Encoded protein: CASLPGPNQPQHF.

V usage is TRBV6-6 and J usage is TRBJ2-3; perhaps TRBD2 as D (5 bases). The CDR3 length is 12 residues. Trimming stripped 9 bases from V and 1 base from J, with 8 bases between. Germline V gives CDR1 MNHNY, CDR2 SVGAGI (reference sequence). The chain's CDR3 is CASTGGTDTQYF. DNA for the CDR3: TGTGCCAGTACCGGGGGCACAGATACGCAGTATTTT.

The DNA for the CDR3 is TGTGCCAGCAGCCGTCCCGGGACAGGGAACACTGAAGCTTTCTTT. Encoded protein: CASSRPGTGNTEAFF. The chain links TRBV7-8 to TRBJ1-1, with 8 bases lining up with TRBD1. CDR1 and CDR2 (germline): SGHVS, FQNEAQ. This CDR3 comprises 15 residues. The ends lost 5 bases at V and 1 base at J; junction bases unmatched: 6. Together with reference TRBV7-8 and TRBJ1-1, the CDR3 gives the full variable domain: GAGVSQSPRYKVAKRGQDVALRCDPISGHVSLFWYQQALGQGPEFLTYFQNEAQLDKSGLPSDRFFAERPEGSVSTLKIQRTQQEDSAVYLCASSRPGTGNTEAFFGQGTRLTVV.

V is TRBV12-3 or TRBV12-4 and J is TRBJ2-3; D is possibly TRBD1 or TRBD2 (5 bases each). The CDR3 contains 15 residues. Trimming took 4 bases from V and 7 from J, leaving 18 bases between them. The CDR3 protein is CASSSTGTASHTQYF. The CDR3 region has the DNA TGTGCCAGCAGTTCAACCGGGACCGCTAGTCATACGCAGTATTTT.

CDR3 DNA sequence: TGTGCCAGCAAAAATGACAGAACCCATCAGCCCCAGCATTTT. Protein sequence: CASKNDRTHQPQHF. The V and J genes are TRBV2 and TRBJ1-5; maybe TRBD1 (5 bases). CDR3 length equals 14 residues. Trimming removed 7 bases at V and 5 bases at J, with 15 bases between. Germline assignment: CDR1 SNHLY and CDR2 FYNNEI.

This clonotype was seen at least ten times. This chain links TRBV2 with TRBJ2-6, with TRBD1 identical over 7 bases. Germline V lookup: CDR1 SNHLY, CDR2 FYNNEI. V was pared by 6 bases and J by 4 bases, with 12 bases of the junction left unmatched. This CDR3 is built from 17 residues. The CDR3 sequence is CASRPGQAGSGANVLTF. CDR3 nucleotides: TGTGCCAGCAGACCAGGACAGGCGGGCTCCGGGGCCAACGTCCTGACTTTC.

This clonotype has a single count. At one of its ends the junction is not consistent with the germline gene, which may arise from a read error. The CDR3 reads CASVDTNYGHTF. In nucleotides, the CDR3 is TGCGCCAGCGTGGATACTAACTATGGCCACACCTTT. This rearrangement joins TRBV10-2 to TRBJ1-2; D ambiguous. CDR1 is WSHSY, CDR2 SAAADI, per germline. This CDR3 comprises 12 residues.